This T cell receptor (beta chain) was documented in a study of spatial heterogeneity in lung cancer. By its share, this clonotype is medium-sized. Its antigen remains unknown. Findings of the study overall: Counts of expanded alpha and beta TCRs within tumors tracked the tumor nonsynonymous mutation count.

The time point is: sample taken at primary tumor resection. There were 70 to 80 donors, all of them untreated patients with early-stage non-small cell lung cancer. In each case, whole RNA from tumor, nontumor lung or frozen PBMC was sequenced unsorted. Trimming shortened V by 1 base and J by 1 base, and 13 bases separated the two germline ends. The CDR3 loop spans 16 amino acids. Germline CDR1 is MNHEY and CDR2 is SMNVEV (reference sequence). The library protocol tagged each TCR cDNA with a unique molecular identifier. TCRdb reanalysed the 5' RACE reads using MiXCR and keeps one entry per CDR3 protein. This sample carries under 3,000 distinct CDR3 sequences, about 11% of them seen once, and the ten largest clones take around 7.3%.

This receptor was taken from a female donor with early-stage non-small cell lung cancer. Sequenced material: lung tumor tissue, taken at surgery. V gene TRBV27 combines with J gene TRBJ1-1; D remains unclear. The CDR3 nucleotides read TGTGCCAGCAGTTTATACGACGGACTAAAGAACACTGAAGCTTTCTTT. This gives the protein CASSLYDGLKNTEAFF.